A selection of T cell receptor beta chains follows, all from one sample in a study of vaccination effects on CD4 cells after COVID-19. Antigens of these TCRs are unknown. Libraries were prepared by immunoSEQ multiplex PCR; TCRdb keeps only in-frame clonotypes and omits some of them. There are around 50,000 clones in the sample; 76% occur only once, and about 11% lies in the top ten. The source material was CD4+ T cells from PBMCs cultured without peptide, sampled before COVID-19 vaccination. The receptors derive from a human donor who had a prior SARS-CoV-2 infection. Each CDR3 is given with its conserved first and last residue. D genes are given only for firm matches. A clone size is listed for some rows: how often the clone was seen (once, few, many), or a class if it is expanded.

abundance: .; j_gene: TRBJ2-7; d_gene: TRBD1; v_gene: TRBV24-1; CDR3aa: CATFSTGQGLHEQYF; CDR3nt: TGTGCCACCTTCTCCACAGGACAGGGGCTGCACGAGCAGTACTTC
abundance: .; j_gene: TRBJ2-7; d_gene: .; v_gene: TRBV7-2; CDR3aa: CASSLSATYEQYF; CDR3nt: TGTGCCAGCAGCTTATCCGCCACCTACGAGCAGTACTTC
abundance: .; j_gene: TRBJ2-7; d_gene: .; v_gene: TRBV9; CDR3aa: CASSVESVSYEQYF; CDR3nt: TGTGCCAGCAGCGTAGAATCGGTTTCCTACGAGCAGTACTTC
abundance: .; j_gene: TRBJ1-2; d_gene: TRBD1; v_gene: TRBV15; CDR3aa: CATSRDRTGILYGYTF; CDR3nt: TGTGCCACCAGCAGAGATCGGACAGGGATCCTCTATGGCTACACCTTC
abundance: .; j_gene: TRBJ2-2; d_gene: .; v_gene: TRBV2; CDR3aa: CASRTIPDVGELFF; CDR3nt: TGTGCCAGCAGAACAATACCCGATGTGGGGGAGCTGTTTTTT
abundance: once; j_gene: TRBJ1-2; d_gene: .; v_gene: TRBV14; CDR3aa: CASSSLSARTKDGYTF; CDR3nt: TGTGCCAGCAGTAGTCTTTCGGCCAGAACAAAAGATGGCTACACCTTC
abundance: .; j_gene: TRBJ2-1; d_gene: TRBD2; v_gene: TRBV14; CDR3aa: CASSPRTSGRRYEQFF; CDR3nt: TGTGCCAGCAGCCCCAGGACTAGCGGGAGGAGATATGAGCAGTTCTTC
abundance: .; j_gene: TRBJ1-5; d_gene: .; v_gene: TRBV6-2/TRBV6-3; CDR3aa: CASSYSGRALQPQHF; CDR3nt: TGTGCCAGCAGTTACTCGGGGAGGGCCCTCCAGCCCCAGCATTTT
abundance: few; j_gene: TRBJ1-4; d_gene: .; v_gene: TRBV27; CDR3aa: CASSWGGRDGEKLFF; CDR3nt: TGTGCCAGCAGTTGGGGCGGCAGGGACGGGGAAAAACTGTTTTTT
abundance: .; j_gene: TRBJ2-1; d_gene: .; v_gene: TRBV6-2/TRBV6-3; CDR3aa: CASSSWGEQFF; CDR3nt: TGTGCCAGCAGTTCGTGGGGTGAGCAGTTCTTC
abundance: few; j_gene: TRBJ2-1; d_gene: TRBD2; v_gene: TRBV7-3; CDR3aa: CASSPTAGVYNEQFF; CDR3nt: TGTGCCAGCAGCCCAACAGCGGGAGTCTACAATGAGCAGTTCTTC
abundance: few; j_gene: TRBJ1-2; d_gene: TRBD1; v_gene: TRBV5-1; CDR3aa: CASSLSGQDNYGYTF; CDR3nt: TGCGCCAGCAGCTTGTCGGGACAGGATAACTATGGCTACACCTTC
abundance: few; j_gene: TRBJ1-3; d_gene: .; v_gene: TRBV6-2/TRBV6-3; CDR3aa: CASSYNYGTRGNTIYF; CDR3nt: TGTGCCAGCAGTTACAACTACGGGACGCGCGGAAACACCATATATTTT
abundance: .; j_gene: TRBJ1-2; d_gene: .; v_gene: TRBV19; CDR3aa: CASSTRSGLDGYTF; CDR3nt: TGTGCCAGTAGTACGAGGTCAGGGCTCGATGGCTACACCTTC
abundance: .; j_gene: TRBJ2-5; d_gene: .; v_gene: TRBV9; CDR3aa: CASSGPSQETQYF; CDR3nt: TGTGCCAGCAGCGGACCTAGCCAAGAGACCCAGTACTTC
abundance: .; j_gene: TRBJ2-5; d_gene: TRBD1; v_gene: TRBV4-1; CDR3aa: CASSQVPGQGWETQYF; CDR3nt: TGCGCCAGCAGCCAAGTTCCGGGACAGGGGTGGGAGACCCAGTACTTC
abundance: once; j_gene: TRBJ2-3; d_gene: .; v_gene: TRBV9; CDR3aa: CASSVAVRADTQYF; CDR3nt: TGTGCCAGCAGCGTAGCGGTTCGGGCAGATACGCAGTATTTT
abundance: few; j_gene: TRBJ2-2; d_gene: .; v_gene: TRBV2; CDR3aa: CASKEGGSTGELFF; CDR3nt: TGTGCCAGCAAGGAGGGGGGAAGCACCGGGGAGCTGTTTTTT
abundance: .; j_gene: TRBJ2-2; d_gene: .; v_gene: TRBV5-1; CDR3aa: CASSLTGAGELFF; CDR3nt: TGCGCCAGCAGCTTGACGGGAGCCGGGGAGCTGTTTTTT
abundance: .; j_gene: TRBJ2-1; d_gene: .; v_gene: TRBV9; CDR3aa: CASSPGGAYNEQFF; CDR3nt: TGTGCCAGCAGCCCGGGGGGCGCGTACAATGAGCAGTTCTTC
abundance: .; j_gene: TRBJ1-1; d_gene: .; v_gene: TRBV6-5; CDR3aa: CASGKSEGTEAFF; CDR3nt: TGTGCCAGCGGCAAGAGCGAGGGCACTGAAGCTTTCTTT
abundance: medium-sized; j_gene: TRBJ2-7; d_gene: .; v_gene: TRBV12-2; CDR3aa: CASRLGAPGGYEQYF; CDR3nt: TGTGCAAGTCGCTTGGGAGCCCCCGGTGGTTACGAGCAGTACTTC
abundance: .; j_gene: TRBJ2-2; d_gene: .; v_gene: TRBV12-5; CDR3aa: CASGLIPAGELFF; CDR3nt: TGTGCTAGTGGTTTGATCCCTGCCGGGGAGCTGTTTTTT
abundance: once; j_gene: TRBJ2-1; d_gene: TRBD1; v_gene: TRBV4-3; CDR3aa: CASSQETGGSYNEQFF; CDR3nt: TGCGCCAGCAGCCAAGAAACAGGGGGGTCCTACAATGAGCAGTTCTTC